Here is one T cell receptor (beta chain) with its context. This clone was detected only a few times. The antigen it recognizes is unknown. Base qualities are not at hand, and no much larger clone is one base apart. The CDR3, cysteine through phenylalanine, is 16 amino acids long. Only the CDR3 portion is preserved as DNA: 48 bases, with reading frame beginning at the first base. The germline V gene supplies CDR1 SNHLY and CDR2 FYNNEI. V and J are truncated by 0 bases and 1 base respectively, leaving an intervening sequence of 10 bases. The data belong to a study of blood T cell repertoires in COVID-19 (TCRdb year 2020). Looking at the study overall: Samples covering the acute and convalescent phases of COVID-19 were provided by collaborators in the United States, Italy and Spain. The prospective study material was composed of cDNA or gDNA derived from T cells, B-cell-depleted T cells, or PBMCs. The dataset comprised deeply sampled blood TCRbeta repertoires from subjects exposed to, actively infected with, or recovered from COVID-19. The repertoires were released in a freely available public database meant as a resource for research on the immune response to SARS-CoV-2. The samples were drawn from two sources: the first 160 participants of the ongoing ImmuneRACE study, and over 1,000 subjects contributed by 6 global collaborators. A de-identified subject ID, COVID-19 status, age in years and sex were almost always included in the sample metadata. HLA class I and class II types, where available, came from metadata supplied by the sample provider rather than from assay-based typing.

TCRbeta CDR3 regions were amplified from genomic DNA using the immunoSEQ Assay, a bias-controlled multiplex PCR. On the study's bioinformatics: Nucleated cell counts per sample were estimated from amplification of reference gene primers within the assay. To quantify the absolute abundance of each unique TCRbeta CDR3 rearrangement, sequence reads were collapsed and filtered. For each sample, productive Simpson clonality was calculated by taking the square root of Simpson's diversity index across productive rearrangements. In its TCRdb copy, this immuneACCESS table keeps in-frame sequences only and misses some clones. Where compared with another copy, unresolved V genes explain less than half of these, and the others have no known cause. That table is the source of V, J and clone size, and D and trimming were worked out from the DNA. The table for this sample lists some 220,000 clones; approximately 78% of them were counted only once. Together, the top ten hold approximately 5% of the sample.

Study-level results and caveats: The quantity of clinical and demographic metadata differed by source and by participant and was supplied without curation.

In Seattle, one collaborating source enrolled patients while the infection was active and tracked those patients longitudinally over the course of disease. Whole blood was collected in K2EDTA tubes by collaborating institutions according to the institutions' own protocols. For TCRbeta analysis, collaborators shipped samples as frozen whole blood, isolated PBMCs, or DNA extracted from either of those sample types. The rearrangement combines TRBV2 with TRBJ2-4, with the D gene call left open. The receptor comes from a woman in her 70s with COVID-19, enrolled during active disease. Material for sequencing was peripheral blood. CDR3 loop: CASSEAQLGAKNIQYF. The bases read TGTGCCAGCAGTGAAGCGCAGCTCGGGGCCAAAAACATTCAGTACTTC.